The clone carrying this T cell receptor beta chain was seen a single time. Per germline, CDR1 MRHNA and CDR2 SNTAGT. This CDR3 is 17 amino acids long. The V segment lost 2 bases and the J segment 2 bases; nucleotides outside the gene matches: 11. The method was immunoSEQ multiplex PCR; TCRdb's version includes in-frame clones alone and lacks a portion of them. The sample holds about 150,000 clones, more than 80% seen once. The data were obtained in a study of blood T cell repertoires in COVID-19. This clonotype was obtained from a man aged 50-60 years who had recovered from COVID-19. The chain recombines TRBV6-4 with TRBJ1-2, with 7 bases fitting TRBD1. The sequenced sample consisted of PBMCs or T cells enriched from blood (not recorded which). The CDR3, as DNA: TGTGCCAGCAGTGACCAGACAGGGCAGTGGAGGAACTATGGCTACACCTTC. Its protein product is CASSDQTGQWRNYGYTF.